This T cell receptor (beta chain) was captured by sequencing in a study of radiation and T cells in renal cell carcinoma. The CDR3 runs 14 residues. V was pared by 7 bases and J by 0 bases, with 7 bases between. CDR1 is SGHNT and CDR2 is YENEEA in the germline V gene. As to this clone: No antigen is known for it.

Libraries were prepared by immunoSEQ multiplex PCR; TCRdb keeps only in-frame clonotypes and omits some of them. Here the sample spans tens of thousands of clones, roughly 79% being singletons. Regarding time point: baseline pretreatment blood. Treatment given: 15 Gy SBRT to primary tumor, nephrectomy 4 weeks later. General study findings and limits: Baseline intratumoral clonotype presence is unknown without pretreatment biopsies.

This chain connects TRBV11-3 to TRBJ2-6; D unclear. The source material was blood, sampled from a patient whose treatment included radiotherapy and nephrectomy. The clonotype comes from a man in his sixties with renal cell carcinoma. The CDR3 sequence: CASKAVSGANVLTF. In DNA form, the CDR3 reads TGTGCCAGCAAGGCCGTCTCTGGGGCCAACGTCCTGACTTTC.